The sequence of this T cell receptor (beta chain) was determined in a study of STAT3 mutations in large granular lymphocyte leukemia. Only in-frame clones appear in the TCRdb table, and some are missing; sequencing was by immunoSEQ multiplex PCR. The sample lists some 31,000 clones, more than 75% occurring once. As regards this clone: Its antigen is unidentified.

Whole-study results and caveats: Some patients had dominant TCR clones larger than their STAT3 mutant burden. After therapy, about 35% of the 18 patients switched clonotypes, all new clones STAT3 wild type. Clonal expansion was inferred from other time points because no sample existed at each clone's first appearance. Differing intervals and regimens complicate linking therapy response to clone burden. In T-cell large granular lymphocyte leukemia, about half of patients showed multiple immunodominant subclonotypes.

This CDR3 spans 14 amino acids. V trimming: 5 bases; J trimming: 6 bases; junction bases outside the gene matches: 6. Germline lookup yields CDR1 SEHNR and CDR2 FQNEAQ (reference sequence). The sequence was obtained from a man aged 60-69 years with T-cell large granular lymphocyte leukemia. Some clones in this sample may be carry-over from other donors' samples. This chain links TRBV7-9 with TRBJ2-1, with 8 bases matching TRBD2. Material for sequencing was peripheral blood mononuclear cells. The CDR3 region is CASSPSGSPNEQFF. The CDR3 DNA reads TGTGCCAGCAGCCCCAGCGGGAGTCCCAATGAGCAGTTCTTC. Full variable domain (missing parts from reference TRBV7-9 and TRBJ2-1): DTGVSQNPRHKITKRGQNVTFRCDPISEHNRLYWYRQTLGQGPEFLTYFQNEAQLEKSRLLSDRFSAERPKGSFSTLEIQRTEQGDSAMYLCASSPSGSPNEQFFGPGTRLTVL.